This is a list of T cell receptor beta chains from one sample in a study of blood T cells in healthy people across ages. Via MiXCR, TCRdb re-called the 5' RACE reads, giving one row per CDR3 protein. The table records about 680,000 distinct CDR3 sequences, approximately 49% of them present only once. The sequencing input was blood. The receptors were sampled from a woman aged 55-75 years in good health. The CDR3 runs from the conserved cysteine through the conserved F or W. The D gene is left open where the match is weak. Rows give clone size only sometimes, using once, few, many, or a class for an expanded clone.

j_gene	d_gene	v_gene	abundance	CDR3aa	CDR3nt
TRBJ1-5	NA	TRBV3-1	NA	CASSQDVAQPQHF	TGTGCCAGCAGCCAAGATGTGGCTCAGCCCCAGCATTTT
TRBJ1-4	NA	TRBV20-1	NA	CSARDSEKLFF	TGCAGTGCTAGAGATTCCGAAAAACTGTTTTTT
TRBJ2-1	NA	TRBV6-5	NA	CASNKGGIGRNEQFF	TGTGCCAGCAACAAGGGGGGGATCGGTAGGAATGAGCAGTTCTTC
TRBJ2-7	NA	TRBV28	few	CASITPRQGEQYF	TGTGCCAGCATCACACCACGGCAGGGCGAGCAGTACTTC
TRBJ2-1	TRBD2	TRBV29-1	NA	CSVDFLAGGGEQFF	TGCAGCGTTGATTTCCTAGCGGGAGGGGGTGAGCAGTTCTTC
TRBJ1-5	NA	TRBV7-2	NA	CASSPGAAYNQPQHF	TGTGCCAGCAGCCCGGGGGCGGCTTACAATCAGCCCCAGCATTTT
TRBJ2-3	NA	TRBV20-1	few	CSARRASTDTQYF	TGCAGTGCCAGACGGGCAAGCACAGATACGCAGTATTTT
TRBJ1-2	NA	TRBV7-2	NA	CASSFPGPNYGYTF	TGTGCCAGCAGCTTTCCGGGGCCTAACTATGGCTACACCTTC
TRBJ1-4	NA	TRBV20-1	NA	CSALTGVNEKLFF	TGCAGTGCTTTGACAGGCGTTAATGAAAAACTGTTTTTT
TRBJ2-1	NA	TRBV7-2	NA	CASRSAGEQFF	TGTGCCAGCAGATCCGCGGGTGAGCAGTTCTTC
TRBJ1-1	NA	TRBV5-1	few	CASSLGGQNTEAFF	TGCGCCAGCAGCTTAGGCGGTCAGAACACTGAAGCTTTCTTT
TRBJ1-2	NA	TRBV15	few	CATSRDSSGNYGYTF	TGTGCCACCAGCAGAGACAGTTCTGGTAACTATGGCTACACCTTC
TRBJ1-1	NA	TRBV6-2/TRBV6-3	NA	CASSYRSGRKNTEAFF	TGTGCCAGCAGTTACCGATCGGGACGGAAGAACACTGAAGCTTTCTTT
TRBJ2-7	NA	TRBV9	many	CASSVNPGGADEQYF	TGTGCCAGCAGCGTAAATCCTGGGGGAGCGGACGAGCAGTACTTC
TRBJ2-5	NA	TRBV20-1	NA	CSARATKETQYF	TGCAGTGCTAGAGCAACCAAAGAGACCCAGTACTTC
TRBJ2-1	TRBD2	TRBV9	NA	CASSAASGRYNEQFF	TGTGCCAGCAGCGCCGCTAGCGGGCGTTACAATGAGCAGTTCTTC
TRBJ2-3	NA	TRBV5-6	NA	CASSLAGGITDTQYF	TGTGCCAGCAGCTTGGCCGGTGGAATTACAGATACGCAGTATTTT
TRBJ2-5	TRBD2	TRBV20-1	few	CSARETGRGETQYF	TGCAGTGCTAGAGAGACGGGGAGGGGAGAGACCCAGTACTTC
TRBJ1-1	NA	TRBV12-3/TRBV12-4	NA	CASSLALFGTQNTEAFF	TGTGCCAGCAGTTTAGCCTTATTCGGAACACAGAACACTGAAGCTTTCTTT
TRBJ2-5	TRBD2	TRBV5-1	once	CASSASGRAETQYF	TGCGCCAGCAGCGCAAGCGGGAGAGCTGAGACCCAGTACTTC
TRBJ2-5	NA	TRBV20-1	NA	CSAQMRGGGLGQYF	TGCAGTGCCCAAATGAGAGGGGGGGGTTTAGGGCAGTACTTC
TRBJ2-3	TRBD2	TRBV29-1	NA	CSVEATAGGEDTQYF	TGCAGCGTTGAGGCAACAGCGGGAGGGGAAGATACGCAGTATTTT
TRBJ2-1	TRBD2	TRBV24-1	NA	CATSERPGTSGKDEQFF	TGTGCCACCAGTGAGAGACCCGGGACTAGCGGGAAGGATGAGCAGTTCTTC
TRBJ2-3	NA	TRBV29-1	NA	CSVESETSTDTQYF	TGCAGCGTTGAGAGCGAAACTAGCACAGATACGCAGTATTTT
TRBJ2-7	TRBD2	TRBV7-6	NA	CASSLQGLPVHEQYF	TGTGCCAGCAGCTTACAGGGACTACCCGTCCACGAGCAGTACTTC
TRBJ1-1	NA	TRBV2	few	CASSAGRGPEAFF	TGTGCCAGCAGTGCAGGGCGTGGGCCTGAAGCTTTCTTT
TRBJ1-1	TRBD1	TRBV4-2	NA	CASSQGQGGRTEAFF	TGTGCCAGCAGCCAAGGACAGGGAGGGAGGACTGAAGCTTTCTTT
TRBJ2-7	TRBD2	TRBV6-2/TRBV6-3	NA	CASSLLAGGPHEQYF	TGTGCCAGCAGTCTCTTAGCGGGAGGGCCCCACGAGCAGTACTTC
TRBJ2-1	TRBD1	TRBV7-2	NA	CASSQTSTGEQLF	TGTGCCAGCAGCCAGACGTCCACAGGGGAGCAGTTATTC
TRBJ2-5	NA	TRBV11-2	NA	CASSLGRGTRQETQYF	TGTGCCAGCAGCTTAGGCCGGGGGACGCGACAAGAGACCCAGTACTTC
TRBJ2-7	NA	TRBV20-1	few	CSARDPRRGGGEQYF	TGCAGTGCTAGGGACCCGCGCAGGGGAGGGGGCGAGCAGTACTTC
TRBJ2-3	NA	TRBV20-1	NA	CSASSGDTQYF	TGCAGTGCTAGTTCAGGGGATACGCAGTATTTT
TRBJ1-2	NA	TRBV7-2	few	CASSLTRVQYGYTF	TGTGCCAGCAGCTTAACCAGGGTCCAATATGGCTACACCTTC
TRBJ2-5	TRBD1	TRBV20-1	few	CSAVFRGPSRETQYF	TGCAGTGCCGTCTTCAGGGGGCCGAGTCGGGAGACCCAGTACTTC
TRBJ2-5	TRBD2	TRBV20-1	NA	CSASWSGRALETQYF	TGCAGTGCTAGTTGGAGCGGGAGGGCATTGGAGACCCAGTACTTC
TRBJ2-7	TRBD1	TRBV6-2/TRBV6-3	few	CASSYSGTGFYEQYF	TGTGCCAGCAGTTACTCCGGGACAGGGTTCTACGAGCAGTACTTC
TRBJ2-1	NA	TRBV12-3/TRBV12-4	NA	CASSLDTRAGFYNEQFF	TGTGCCAGCAGTTTAGATACTAGGGCGGGATTCTACAATGAGCAGTTCTTC
TRBJ2-1	NA	TRBV5-1	NA	CASSSNSGTYNEQFF	TGCGCCAGCAGCTCAAACAGCGGAACCTACAATGAGCAGTTCTTC
TRBJ1-6	NA	TRBV4-2	NA	CASSQDGSSYNSPLHF	TGTGCCAGCAGCCAAGATGGGAGCTCCTATAATTCACCCCTCCACTTT
TRBJ2-1	TRBD2	TRBV10-3	few	CAISEASGTHEQFF	TGTGCCATCAGTGAAGCTAGCGGGACCCATGAGCAGTTCTTC
TRBJ2-1	NA	TRBV20-1	NA	CSAQTRQFF	TGCAGTGCCCAGACGAGGCAGTTCTTC
TRBJ1-3	NA	TRBV28	NA	CASSFRFSGNTIYF	TGTGCCAGCAGTTTCAGATTCTCTGGAAACACCATATATTTT
TRBJ2-1	NA	TRBV20-1	NA	CSARRLAASSYNEQFF	TGCAGTGCTAGACGCTTAGCCGCGAGCTCCTACAATGAGCAGTTCTTC
TRBJ2-5	TRBD1	TRBV7-9	NA	CASSLVDRGEETQYF	TGTGCCAGCAGCTTGGTAGACAGGGGGGAAGAGACCCAGTACTTC
TRBJ1-5	NA	TRBV7-2	NA	CASRMGPGDQPQHF	TGTGCCAGCAGGATGGGGCCAGGGGATCAGCCCCAGCATTTT
TRBJ2-1	NA	TRBV6-6	NA	CASIGNVYNEQFF	TGTGCCAGCATTGGGAACGTTTACAATGAGCAGTTCTTC
TRBJ2-3	NA	TRBV4-2	few	CASSLNPTQADTQYF	TGTGCCAGCAGCCTTAACCCTACCCAGGCGGATACGCAGTATTTT
TRBJ2-2	TRBD2	TRBV14	NA	CASSRLAGVRTGELFF	TGTGCCAGCAGCCGACTAGCGGGAGTTCGCACCGGGGAGCTGTTTTTT
TRBJ2-1	NA	TRBV29-1	NA	CSVAHGLNEQFF	TGCAGCGTGGCCCATGGACTCAATGAGCAGTTCTTC
TRBJ1-5	NA	TRBV4-3	NA	CASSQDGGKGQPQHF	TGCGCCAGCAGCCAAGATGGCGGGAAAGGTCAGCCCCAGCATTTT
TRBJ1-4	NA	TRBV10-3	NA	CAISESLGRTNEKLFF	TGTGCCATCAGTGAGTCCTTGGGACGAACTAATGAAAAACTGTTTTTT
TRBJ1-5	TRBD1	TRBV2	NA	CASGSGTGIFQPQHF	TGTGCCAGCGGGTCCGGGACAGGGATTTTTCAGCCCCAGCATTTT
TRBJ2-7	TRBD1	TRBV6-5	NA	CASSYQPGQGSEQYF	TGTGCCAGCAGTTACCAACCCGGACAGGGCAGCGAGCAGTACTTC
TRBJ2-7	TRBD2	TRBV6-2/TRBV6-3	few	CASTQLAGAVSYEQYF	TGTGCCAGCACCCAACTAGCGGGAGCCGTCTCCTACGAGCAGTACTTC
TRBJ2-4	NA	TRBV5-1	NA	CASSLSGSKNIQYF	TGCGCCAGCAGCTTGTCCGGGTCCAAAAACATTCAGTACTTC